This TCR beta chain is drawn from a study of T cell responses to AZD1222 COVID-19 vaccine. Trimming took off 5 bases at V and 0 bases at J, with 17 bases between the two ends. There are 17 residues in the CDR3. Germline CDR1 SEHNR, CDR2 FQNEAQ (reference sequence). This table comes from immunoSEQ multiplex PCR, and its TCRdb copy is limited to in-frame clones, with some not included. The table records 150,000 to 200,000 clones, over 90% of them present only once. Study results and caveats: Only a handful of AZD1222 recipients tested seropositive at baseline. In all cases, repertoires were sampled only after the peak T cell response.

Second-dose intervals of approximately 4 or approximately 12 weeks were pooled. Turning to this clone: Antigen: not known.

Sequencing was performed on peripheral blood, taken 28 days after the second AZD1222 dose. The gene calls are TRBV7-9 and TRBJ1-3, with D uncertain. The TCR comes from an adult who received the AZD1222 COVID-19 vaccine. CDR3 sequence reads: CASSGPRQDLSGNTIYF. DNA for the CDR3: TGTGCCAGCAGCGGGCCTCGGCAGGACCTCTCTGGAAACACCATATATTTT. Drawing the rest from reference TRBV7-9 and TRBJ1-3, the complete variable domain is DTGVSQNPRHKITKRGQNVTFRCDPISEHNRLYWYRQTLGQGPEFLTYFQNEAQLEKSRLLSDRFSAERPKGSFSTLEIQRTEQGDSAMYLCASSGPRQDLSGNTIYFGEGSWLTVV.